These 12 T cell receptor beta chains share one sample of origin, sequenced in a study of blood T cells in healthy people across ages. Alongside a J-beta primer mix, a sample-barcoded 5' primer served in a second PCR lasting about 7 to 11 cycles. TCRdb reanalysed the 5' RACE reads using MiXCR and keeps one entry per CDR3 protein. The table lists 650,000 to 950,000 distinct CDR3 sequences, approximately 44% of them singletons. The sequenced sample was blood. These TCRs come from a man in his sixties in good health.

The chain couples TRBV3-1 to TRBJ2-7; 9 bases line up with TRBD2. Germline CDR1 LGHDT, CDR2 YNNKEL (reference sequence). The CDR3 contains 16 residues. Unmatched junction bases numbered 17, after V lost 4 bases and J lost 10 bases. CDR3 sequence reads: CASSPPRERGRETQYF. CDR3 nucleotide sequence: TGTGCCAGCAGCCCGCCCCGGGAGCGCGGGAGGGAAACCCAGTACTTC.

CDR3 sequence reads: CATGTEETQYF. The CDR3 DNA follows: TGTGCCACAGGGACTGAAGAGACCCAGTACTTC. The chain couples TRBV10-3 to TRBJ2-7; perhaps TRBD2 as D (6 bases). The J call may be mistaken, given a closer DNA end match to TRBJ2-5. Looked up from germline, CDR1 is ENHRY and CDR2 is SYGVKD. The CDR3 length is 11 residues.

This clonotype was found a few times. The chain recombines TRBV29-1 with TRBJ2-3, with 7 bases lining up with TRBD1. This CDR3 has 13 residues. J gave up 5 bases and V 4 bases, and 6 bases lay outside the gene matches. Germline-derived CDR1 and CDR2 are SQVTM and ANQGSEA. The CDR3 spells CSVGIGGGDTQYF. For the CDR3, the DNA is TGCAGCGTTGGGATAGGGGGCGGAGATACGCAGTATTTT.

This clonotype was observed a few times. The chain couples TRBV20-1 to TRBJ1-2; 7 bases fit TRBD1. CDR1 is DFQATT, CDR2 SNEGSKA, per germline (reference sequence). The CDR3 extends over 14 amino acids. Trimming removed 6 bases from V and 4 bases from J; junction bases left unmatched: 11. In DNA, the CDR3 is TGCAGTGCCCATTTGCCGGGACAGACCTATGGCTACACCTTC. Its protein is CSAHLPGQTYGYTF.

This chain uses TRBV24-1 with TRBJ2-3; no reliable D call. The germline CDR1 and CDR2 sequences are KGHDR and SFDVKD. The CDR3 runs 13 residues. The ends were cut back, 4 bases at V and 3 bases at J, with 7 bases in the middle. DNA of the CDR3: TGTGCCACCAGTGACCACGATACAGATACGCAGTATTTT. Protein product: CATSDHDTDTQYF.

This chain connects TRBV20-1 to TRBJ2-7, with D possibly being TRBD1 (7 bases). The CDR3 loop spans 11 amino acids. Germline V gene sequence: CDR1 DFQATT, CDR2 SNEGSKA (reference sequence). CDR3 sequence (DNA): TGCAGGGCGGGACAGTCCTACGAGCAGTACTTC. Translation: CRAGQSYEQYF.

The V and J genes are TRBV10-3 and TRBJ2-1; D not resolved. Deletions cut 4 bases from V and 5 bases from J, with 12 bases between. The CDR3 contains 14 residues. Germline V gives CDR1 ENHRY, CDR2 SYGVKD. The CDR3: CAISGWDKHNEQFF. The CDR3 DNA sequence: TGTGCCATCAGTGGGTGGGATAAACACAATGAGCAGTTCTTC.

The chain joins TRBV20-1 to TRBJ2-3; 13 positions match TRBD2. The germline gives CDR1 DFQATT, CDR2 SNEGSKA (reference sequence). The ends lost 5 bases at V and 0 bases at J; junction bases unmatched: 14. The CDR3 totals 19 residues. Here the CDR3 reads CSASGPPGLAGISTDTQYF. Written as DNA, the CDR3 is TGCAGTGCTTCAGGGCCCCCGGGACTAGCGGGGATTAGCACAGATACGCAGTATTTT.

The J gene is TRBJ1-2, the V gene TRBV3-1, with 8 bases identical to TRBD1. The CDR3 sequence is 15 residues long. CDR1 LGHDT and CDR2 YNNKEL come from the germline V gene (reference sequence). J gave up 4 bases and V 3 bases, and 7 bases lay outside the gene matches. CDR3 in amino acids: CASSHGVQGGYGYTF. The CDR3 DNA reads TGTGCCAGCAGCCATGGGGTACAGGGGGGCTATGGCTACACCTTC.

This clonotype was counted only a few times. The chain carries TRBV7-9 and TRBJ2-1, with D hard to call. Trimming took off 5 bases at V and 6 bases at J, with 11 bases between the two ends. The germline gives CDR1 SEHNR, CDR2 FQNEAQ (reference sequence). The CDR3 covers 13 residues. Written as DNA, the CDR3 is TGTGCCAGCAGCCCCATTTGGAGCAATGAGCAGTTCTTC. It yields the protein CASSPIWSNEQFF.

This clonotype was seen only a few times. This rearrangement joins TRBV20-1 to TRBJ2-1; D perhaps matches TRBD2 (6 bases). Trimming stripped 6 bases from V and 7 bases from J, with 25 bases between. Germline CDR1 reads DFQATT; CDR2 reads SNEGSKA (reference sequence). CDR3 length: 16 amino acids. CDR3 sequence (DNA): TGCAGTGCCCTCGCCGGGGACTCCCACGAAGGGAATGAGCAGTTCTTC. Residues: CSALAGDSHEGNEQFF.

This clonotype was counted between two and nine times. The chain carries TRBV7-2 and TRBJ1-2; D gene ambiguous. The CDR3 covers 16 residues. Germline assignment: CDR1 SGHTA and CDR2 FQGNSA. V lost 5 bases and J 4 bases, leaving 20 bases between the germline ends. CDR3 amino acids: CASSLGTKVGAYGYTF. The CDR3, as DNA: TGTGCCAGCAGCCTAGGAACGAAGGTTGGAGCCTATGGCTACACCTTC. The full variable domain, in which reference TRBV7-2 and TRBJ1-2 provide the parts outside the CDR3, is GAGVSQSPSNKVTEKGKDVELRCDPISGHTALYWYRQSLGQGLEFLIYFQGNSAPDKSGLPSDRFSAERTGGSVSTLTIQRTQQEDSAVYLCASSLGTKVGAYGYTFGSGTRLTVV.